The sequence of this T cell receptor (beta chain) was determined in a study of synovial regulatory T cells in juvenile arthritis. Study at large: A few patients were therapy-naive; five or six received methotrexate alone. Whole-study results and caveats: Across patients, iaTreg TCR repertoires were mostly private, partly shared with synovial Teff and blood CPL. CDR3 overlap with synovial Tregs was higher for iaTregs than other blood Tregs.

Using immunoSEQ multiplex PCR, the repertoire was profiled, and TCRdb retains in-frame clones only, with some absent. The listing contains roughly 10,000 clones. As for this clone: Its antigen is currently unknown.

Roughly 11-patient cohort: around 11 active juvenile idiopathic arthritis patients, 3 polyarticular, 8 oligoarticular. Germline V gene sequence: CDR1 SQVTM, CDR2 ANQGSEA. The CDR3 is made up of 13 amino acids. The record lacks a DNA sequence. The sequence derives from a donor younger than 30 with juvenile idiopathic arthritis. This rearrangement joins TRBV29-1 to TRBJ1-1; without DNA, the TCRdb call of TRBD1 cannot be checked. Source material: Treg cells from blood. Noted subset: remaining (HLA-DR-negative) circulating blood Treg cells. The CDR3 here is CSVVGAWNTEAFF.